This T cell receptor (beta chain) was captured by sequencing in a study of CD8+CD57+ T cells in acquired aplastic anemia. This clonotype was recorded many times. It was genomic DNA that served as the template for profiling TCR beta VDJ and CDR3. TCRdb fed the reads into MiXCR, producing one record per CDR3 protein. The sample has 150,000 to 200,000 distinct CDR3 sequences; around 40% are singletons. Looked up from germline, CDR1 is SGHRS and CDR2 is YFSETQ. There are 15 residues in the CDR3. Unmatched junction bases numbered 6, after V lost 0 bases and J lost 4 bases. The sample was sorted CD4+, CD8+, or CD8+CD57+ T cells (not recorded which) from PBMCs. The chain employs TRBV5-1 and TRBJ1-2, with 7 bases that match TRBD1. The sequence was collected from a human donor in good health. The CDR3 DNA is TGCGCCAGCAGCTTGGAGGGGACAGTATTCTATGGCTACACCTTC. The encoded protein is CASSLEGTVFYGYTF.